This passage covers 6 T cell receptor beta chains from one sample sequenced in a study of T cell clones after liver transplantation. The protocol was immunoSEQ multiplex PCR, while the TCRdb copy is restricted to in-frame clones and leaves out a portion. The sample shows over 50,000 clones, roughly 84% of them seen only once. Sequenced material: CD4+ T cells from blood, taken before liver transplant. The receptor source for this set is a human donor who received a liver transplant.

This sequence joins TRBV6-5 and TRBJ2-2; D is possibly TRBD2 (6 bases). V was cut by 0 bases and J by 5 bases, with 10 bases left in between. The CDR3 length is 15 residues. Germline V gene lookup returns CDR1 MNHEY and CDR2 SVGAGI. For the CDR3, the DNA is TGTGCCAGCAGTTACTCCCGGGGGAATACCGGGGAGCTGTTTTTT. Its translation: CASSYSRGNTGELFF.

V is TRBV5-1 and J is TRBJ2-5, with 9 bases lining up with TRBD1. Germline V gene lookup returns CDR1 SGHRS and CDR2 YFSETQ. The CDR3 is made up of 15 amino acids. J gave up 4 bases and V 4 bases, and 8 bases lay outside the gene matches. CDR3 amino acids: CASSPTRDRVETQYF. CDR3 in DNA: TGCGCCAGCAGCCCGACACGGGACAGGGTAGAGACCCAGTACTTC. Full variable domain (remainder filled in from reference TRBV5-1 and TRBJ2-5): KAGVTQTPRYLIKTRGQQVTLSCSPISGHRSVSWYQQTPGQGLQFLFEYFSETQRNKGNFPGRFSGRQFSNSRSEMNVSTLELGDSALYLCASSPTRDRVETQYFGPGTRLLVL.

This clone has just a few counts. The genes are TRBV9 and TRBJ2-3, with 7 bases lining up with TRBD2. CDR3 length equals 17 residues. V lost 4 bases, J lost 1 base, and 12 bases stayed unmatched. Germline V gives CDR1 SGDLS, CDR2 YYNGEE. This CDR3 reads CASSSLGGGSGTDTQYF. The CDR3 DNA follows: TGTGCCAGCAGCAGCCTCGGCGGGGGTTCTGGCACAGATACGCAGTATTTT.

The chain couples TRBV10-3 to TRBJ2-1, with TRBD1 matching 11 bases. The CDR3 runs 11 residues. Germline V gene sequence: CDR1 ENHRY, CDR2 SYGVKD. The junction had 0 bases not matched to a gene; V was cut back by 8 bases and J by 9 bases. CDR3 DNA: TGTGCCATCGGGACAGGGGGTGAGCAGTTCTTC. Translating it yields CAIGTGGEQFF.

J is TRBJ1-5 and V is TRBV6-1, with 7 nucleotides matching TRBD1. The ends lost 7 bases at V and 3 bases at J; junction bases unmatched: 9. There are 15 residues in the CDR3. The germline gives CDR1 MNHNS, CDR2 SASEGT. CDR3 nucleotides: TGTGCCAGCACCCAGACAGGGACCATCAATCAGCCCCAGCATTTT. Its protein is CASTQTGTINQPQHF.

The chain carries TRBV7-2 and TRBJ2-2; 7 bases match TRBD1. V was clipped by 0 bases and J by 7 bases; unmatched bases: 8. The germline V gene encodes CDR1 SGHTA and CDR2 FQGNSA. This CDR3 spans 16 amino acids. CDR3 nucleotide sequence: TGTGCCAGCAGCTTAGCGCCGAGGGGGCCGGGCGGGGAGCTGTTTTTT. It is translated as CASSLAPRGPGGELFF. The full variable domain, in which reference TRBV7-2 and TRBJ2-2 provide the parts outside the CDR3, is GAGVSQSPSNKVTEKGKDVELRCDPISGHTALYWYRQSLGQGLEFLIYFQGNSAPDKSGLPSDRFSAERTGGSVSTLTIQRTQQEDSAVYLCASSLAPRGPGGELFFGEGSRLTVL.